This T cell receptor beta chain derives from a study of blood T cells in healthy people across ages. Study-wide results and caveats: A roughly linear age-dependent decrease characterized TCR beta diversity per million T cells. For the donors, CMV status was unknown and possibly confounded expanded clonotype changes.

A sample-barcoded 5' primer and a J-beta primer mix were used in a second PCR of roughly 7 to 11 cycles. TCRdb re-analysed the 5' RACE reads in MiXCR, keeping a single row per CDR3 protein. This sample has 1.5 million to 1.9 million distinct CDR3 sequences, with roughly 43% found just once. A note on this clonotype: Its antigen is not identified.

This TCR derives from a woman aged 18-29 years in good health. The specimen sequenced was blood.

The CDR3 sequence: CASSTDSEAFF. In DNA form, the CDR3 reads TGTGCCAGCAGTACGGACAGTGAAGCTTTCTTT. This chain connects TRBV6-6 to TRBJ1-1; a weak D match, TRBD1 (6 bases). V lost 5 bases to trimming and J lost 7 bases, with 8 bases between them. From germline, CDR1 is MNHNY and CDR2 SVGAGI (reference sequence). CDR3 length equals 11 residues.